What follows are 26 T cell receptor beta chains derived from one specimen sequenced in a study of T-cell memory formation after mild COVID-19. TCRdb reprocessed the 5' RACE reads via MiXCR and lists one record per CDR3 protein. Counted here are under 550,000 distinct CDR3 sequences, 15% to 20% occurring once; the ten biggest clones make up approximately 21%. Sequencing input: PBMCs or a T cell subset sorted from them (not recorded which). These receptors were taken from a young man who had mild COVID-19 (a few samples of this study predate the infection). Cell type and time point are not known.

This clonotype was detected only a few times. V gene TRBV2 combines with J gene TRBJ1-4; D is uncertain. V lost 6 bases and J lost 7, with 15 bases in between. Germline CDR1 reads SNHLY; CDR2 reads FYNNEI. The CDR3 runs to 14 residues. DNA for the CDR3: TGTGCCAGCAGGAGGGAGGTGATGGTTGAAAAACTGTTTTTT. Encoded protein: CASRREVMVEKLFF.

The chain recombines TRBV7-9 with TRBJ2-5; unclear D gene. CDR1 SEHNR and CDR2 FQNEAQ come from the germline V gene (reference sequence). The CDR3 contains 13 residues. V lost 7 bases and J lost 1, with 10 bases in between. CDR3 loop: CASIQTVQETQYF. The CDR3 DNA follows: TGTGCCAGCATTCAGACGGTCCAAGAGACCCAGTACTTC.

This clonotype was detected a few times. The chain is built from TRBV20-1 and TRBJ1-2; D is unresolved. The CDR3 extends over 13 amino acids. In germline, CDR1 is DFQATT, CDR2 SNEGSKA (reference sequence). Deletions cut 1 base from V and 4 bases from J, with 10 bases between. The CDR3 region is CSARGADTYGYTF. In DNA, the CDR3 is TGCAGTGCTAGAGGGGCTGATACCTATGGCTACACCTTC.

This clonotype was detected a few times. Here the CDR3 DNA reads TGTGCCAGCAGTGACCCTACTCCAGATACGCAGTATTTT. It encodes CASSDPTPDTQYF. The gene calls are TRBV25-1 and TRBJ2-3; D ambiguous. This CDR3 region has 13 residues. The V gene's germline CDR1 is MGHDK and CDR2 SYGVNS. V gave up 3 bases and J gave up 4 bases, with 8 bases separating them.

This clonotype was seen a handful of times. V gene TRBV6-6 combines with J gene TRBJ2-3; no firm D call. CDR3 size: 14 residues. V was clipped by 6 bases and J by 0 bases, with 10 bases between them. In germline, CDR1 is MNHNY, CDR2 SVGAGI (reference sequence). CDR3 sequence: CASSQVPSTDTQYF. The CDR3 DNA reads TGTGCCAGCAGCCAGGTCCCTAGCACAGATACGCAGTATTTT.

This clonotype has a count of ten or more. The chain links TRBV29-1 to TRBJ2-7; D is perhaps TRBD2 (6 bases). The CDR3 contains 15 residues. Trimming took 0 bases from V and 0 from J, leaving 12 bases between them. Looked up from germline, CDR1 is SQVTM and CDR2 is ANQGSEA. The CDR3 spells CSVEDPGGSSYEQYF. CDR3 nucleotides: TGCAGCGTTGAAGATCCCGGGGGAAGCTCCTACGAGCAGTACTTC.

The chain joins TRBV18 to TRBJ2-3, with 8 bases that match TRBD1. Germline V lookup: CDR1 KGHSH, CDR2 LQKENI. With V trimmed by 4 bases and J by 5 bases, 8 bases remained unmatched. CDR3 size: 15 residues. In DNA, the CDR3 is TGTGCCAGCTCACAGGACAGGGTGATGGGAGATACGCAGTATTTT. Translation gives CASSQDRVMGDTQYF.

This clonotype was detected a few times. The chain is built from TRBV7-3 and TRBJ2-1; 8 bases match TRBD2. The ends lost 5 bases at V and 6 bases at J; junction bases unmatched: 12. This CDR3 spans 16 amino acids. Per the germline V gene, CDR1 is SGHTA and CDR2 is FQGTGA. CDR3 in DNA: TGTGCCAGCAGCCAAATGGGCAGGAGCGGGAGCAATGAGCAGTTCTTC. It translates to CASSQMGRSGSNEQFF.

The V call is TRBV4-1, the J call TRBJ1-5, with a weak D call TRBD1 (5 bases). The CDR3 contains 16 residues. Germline V CDR1 and CDR2: MGHRA, YSYEKL. The V end was cut by 0 bases, the J end by 0 bases, with 9 bases between. CDR3 loop: CASSQEFGGSNQPQHF. The CDR3 DNA reads as TGCGCCAGCAGCCAAGAGTTTGGGGGTAGCAATCAGCCCCAGCATTTT.

This clonotype came up a few times. J is TRBJ1-3 and V is TRBV3-1; D not certain. The CDR3 runs to 14 residues. Per the germline V gene, CDR1 is LGHDT and CDR2 is YNNKEL (reference sequence). The V and J ends lost 5 bases and 3 bases respectively, with 11 bases between them. The chain's CDR3 is CASSDRQSGNTIYF. The CDR3 DNA sequence: TGTGCCAGCAGCGATAGGCAGAGTGGAAACACCATATATTTT. Full variable domain (outside the CDR3, taken from reference TRBV3-1 and TRBJ1-3): DTAVSQTPKYLVTQMGNDKSIKCEQNLGHDTMYWYKQDSKKFLKIMFSYNNKELIINETVPNRFSPKSPDKAHLNLHINSLELGDSAVYFCASSDRQSGNTIYFGEGSWLTVV.

This clonotype was seen a handful of times. J is TRBJ2-7 and V is TRBV7-9; D is possibly TRBD1 (6 bases). CDR3 length: 13 amino acids. CDR1 is SEHNR, CDR2 FQNEAQ, per germline (reference sequence). Trimming stripped 5 bases from V and 6 bases from J, with 14 bases between. Here the CDR3 reads CASSGDQGSEQYF. The CDR3 DNA reads TGTGCCAGCAGCGGTGACCAGGGGAGCGAGCAGTACTTC.

DNA of the CDR3: TGTGCCAGCAGTTCCTCCGGGACAGGGGCTGAGCAGTTCTTC. Translated, it gives CASSSSGTGAEQFF. V usage is TRBV6-5 and J usage is TRBJ2-1; 10 bases map to TRBD1. J was trimmed by 9 bases and V by 4 bases; bases with no gene match: 6. In germline, CDR1 is MNHEY, CDR2 SVGAGI. This CDR3 spans 14 amino acids.

Many counts were recorded for this clonotype. The chain is built from TRBV19 and TRBJ1-5, with D tentatively TRBD1 (5 bases). Germline assignment: CDR1 LNHDA and CDR2 SQIVND (reference sequence). The CDR3 consists of 16 residues. Trimming pared 5 bases from V and 8 bases from J, leaving 22 bases between. CDR3 nucleotides: TGTGCCAGTAGTTCAATCGAGGGGCAGGGCCCGGAGCCCCAGCATTTT. Its protein product is CASSSIEGQGPEPQHF.

This clonotype was seen more than once but under ten times. The chain recombines TRBV7-2 with TRBJ2-5, with 12 bases that match TRBD2. The CDR3 runs 16 residues. CDR1 is SGHTA and CDR2 is FQGNSA in the germline V gene. V trimming: 1 base; J trimming: 2 bases; junction bases outside the gene matches: 2. The CDR3 nucleotides read TGTGCCAGCAGCTTAGGACTAGCGGGGGTACAAGAGACCCAGTACTTC. Protein: CASSLGLAGVQETQYF.

This clonotype has a count of ten or more. The gene calls are TRBV12-3 or TRBV12-4 and TRBJ2-5, with D maybe TRBD1 (7 bases). CDR3 length: 14 residues. V gave up 4 bases and J gave up 5 bases, with 14 bases separating them. In DNA, the CDR3 is TGTGCCAGCAGTTCCCAGGGGGGCCGGGAGACCCAGTACTTC. Amino acid sequence: CASSSQGGRETQYF.

This chain links TRBV28 with TRBJ2-1; either TRBD1 or TRBD2 may fit D (6 bases each). Per germline, CDR1 MDHEN and CDR2 SYDVKM. The CDR3 contains 13 residues. The ends were cut back, 8 bases at V and 7 bases at J, with 15 bases in the middle. This CDR3 is CASLEGGRNEQFF. The DNA of the CDR3 is TGTGCCAGCCTCGAGGGGGGACGAAATGAGCAGTTCTTC.

V is TRBV5-1 and J is TRBJ2-2; D gene uncertain. From germline, CDR1 is SGHRS and CDR2 YFSETQ. The CDR3 covers 17 residues. With 0 bases removed from V and 0 bases from J, the gap between germline ends came to 12 bases. The CDR3 nucleotides are TGCGCCAGCAGCTTGGTGATGGTGGGCGCGAACACCGGGGAGCTGTTTTTT. Translating it yields CASSLVMVGANTGELFF.

This chain joins TRBV5-5 and TRBJ2-3, with 10 positions matching TRBD2. Per the germline V gene, CDR1 is SGHKS and CDR2 is YYEKEE (reference sequence). J was trimmed by 0 bases and V by 4 bases; bases with no gene match: 5. This CDR3 has 16 residues. Written as DNA, the CDR3 is TGTGCCAGCAGCCAACGTAGCGGGGGGAGCACAGATACGCAGTATTTT. Translating gives CASSQRSGGSTDTQYF.

This clonotype appeared a few times. The genes are TRBV3-1 and TRBJ2-3, with D maybe TRBD2 (5 bases). The CDR3 runs to 15 residues. Trimming stripped 6 bases from V and 0 bases from J, with 13 bases between. The germline V gene has CDR1 LGHDT and CDR2 YNNKEL (reference sequence). CDR3 protein: CASSSSGFSTDTQYF. The DNA of the CDR3 is TGTGCCAGCAGTTCGAGCGGCTTCAGCACAGATACGCAGTATTTT.

The V and J genes are TRBV7-2 and TRBJ2-1, with D hard to call. The CDR3 runs 13 residues. The V gene's germline CDR1 is SGHTA and CDR2 FQGNSA. V lost 2 bases and J 6 bases, leaving 8 bases between the germline ends. CDR3 bases: TGTGCCAGCAGCTTACGGCTATCCAATGAGCAGTTCTTC. Its protein is CASSLRLSNEQFF. The full variable domain, its missing parts supplied by reference TRBV7-2 and TRBJ2-1, is GAGVSQSPSNKVTEKGKDVELRCDPISGHTALYWYRQSLGQGLEFLIYFQGNSAPDKSGLPSDRFSAERTGGSVSTLTIQRTQQEDSAVYLCASSLRLSNEQFFGPGTRLTVL.

V usage is TRBV7-2 and J usage is TRBJ2-2; a weak D match, TRBD1 (5 bases). The ends were cut back, 6 bases at V and 4 bases at J, with 9 bases in the middle. The CDR3 is made up of 13 amino acids. CDR1 and CDR2 from the germline V gene are SGHTA and FQGNSA. CDR3 coding DNA: TGTGCCAGCAGTTCAGACAGCACCGGGGAGCTGTTTTTT. Protein product: CASSSDSTGELFF.

CDR3 amino acids: CASSPTGEYEQYV. CDR3 in DNA: TGCGCCAGCAGCCCGACAGGGGAGTACGAGCAGTACGTC. The chain joins TRBV5-1 to TRBJ2-7; 8 positions match TRBD1. This CDR3 has 13 amino acids. The trim removed 4 bases at V and 4 bases at J, leaving 4 bases unmatched. The germline gives CDR1 SGHRS, CDR2 YFSETQ.

The CDR3 coding sequence is TGTGCCAGCAGCATGACAGGGTGGGAGCAGTACGTC. Residues: CASSMTGWEQYV. The J gene is TRBJ2-7, the V gene TRBV7-8, with 7 bases that match TRBD1. After removal of 5 bases from V and 7 bases from J, the junction contained 5 bases not matched to a gene. This CDR3 is built from 12 residues. Per the germline V gene, CDR1 is SGHVS and CDR2 is FQNEAQ.

With respect to this clonotype: Just one base apart from a much larger clone, this may be a read error. V gene TRBV5-1 combines with J gene TRBJ2-5; 8 bases line up with TRBD2. CDR1 and CDR2 from the germline V gene are SGHRS and YFSETQ. V lost 0 bases to trimming and J lost 5 bases; unmatched junction nucleotides: 3. CDR3 length equals 14 residues. The CDR3 reads CASSLVAGLETQYF. The CDR3 DNA is TGCGCCAGCAGCTTGGTAGCGGGGCTGGAGACCCAGTACTTC.

This clonotype was seen a handful of times. The genes are TRBV4-2 and TRBJ2-7; no clear D. The CDR3 loop spans 15 amino acids. Germline V CDR1 and CDR2: LGHNA, YNFKEQ. The ends were cut back, 1 base at V and 3 bases at J, with 13 bases in the middle. CDR3 DNA sequence: TGTGCCAGCAGCCAAGTAAGAAGCAGCGTCTACGAGCAGTACGTC. Its protein product is CASSQVRSSVYEQYV.

This clonotype was found a few times. The chain uses TRBV6-6 and TRBJ2-7; D is unresolved. From germline, CDR1 is MNHNY and CDR2 SVGAGI (reference sequence). V lost 7 bases and J lost 4, with 14 bases in between. The CDR3 totals 13 residues. This CDR3 reads CASTHPLLYEQYF. The CDR3 nucleotides read TGTGCCAGCACACACCCGCTCCTGTACGAGCAGTACTTC.